This note documents a single TCR beta chain sequence. Antigen specificity is unknown. The J segment lost 2 bases and the V segment lost 0 bases, leaving 3 bases of the junction unmatched. The V gene's germline CDR1 is SGHDT and CDR2 YYEEEE. The CDR3 totals 15 residues. The RNA input was roughly 0.45 to 1 ug, and it was reverse transcribed with random hexamers. Across 54 Vbeta and 13 Jbeta, immunoSEQ multiplex PCR amplified TCR beta CDR3. TCRdb used MiXCR to reprocess the immunoSEQ multiplex PCR reads, holding one entry per CDR3 protein. The sample lists 250,000 to 300,000 distinct CDR3 sequences, about 85% occurring once. This sample stems from a study of CD8 T cells in Susac syndrome. Whole-study results and caveats: By the study's own acknowledgment, its TCR sequencing and HLA analysis included relatively few individuals.

CD8+ and CD4+ blood T cells underwent TCR beta sequencing. TEMRA cells were FACS-enriched, with CD8+ and CD4+ T cells isolated negatively. Sequenced sample: CD8+ T cells from PBMCs. J is TRBJ2-3 and V is TRBV5-6, with 7 bases matching TRBD1. This TCR was recovered from a human donor with multiple sclerosis. The CDR3 here is CASSLEGQLTDTQYF. CDR3 nucleotides: TGTGCCAGCAGCTTGGAGGGACAGCTCACAGATACGCAGTATTTT.